The 18 T cell receptor beta chains below all came from one sample that was sequenced in a study of PD-L1 blockade in urothelial cancer. Assay used: immunoSEQ multiplex PCR; TCRdb lists only in-frame clones, some missing. Among 35,000 to 40,000 clones, about a third were seen once, and the ten largest hold 8.5% to 10%. The sequencing here drew on tumor tissue, taken before atezolizumab (anti-PD-L1) treatment. The origin of the receptors is a man aged 55 to 70 with urothelial cancer.

The chain recombines TRBV6-8 with TRBJ2-4; a weak D match, TRBD1 (6 bases). Germline loops: CDR1 MNHGY, CDR2 SAAAGT. V gave up 5 bases and J gave up 6 bases, with 11 bases separating them. This CDR3 region has 13 residues. The DNA of the CDR3 is TGTGCCAGCAGTGTCAGGGGCCCAAACATTCAGTACTTC. Amino acids: CASSVRGPNIQYF.

This clone was counted ten times or more. The chain combines TRBV6-8 with TRBJ1-3; 7 bases map to TRBD1. The CDR3 length is 14 residues. Germline lookup yields CDR1 MNHGY and CDR2 SAAAGT. After removal of 6 bases from V and 4 bases from J, the junction contained 6 bases not matched to a gene. CDR3 residues: CASRETGSGNTIYF. In DNA form, the CDR3 reads TGTGCCAGCAGAGAGACAGGGTCCGGAAACACCATATATTTT.

The chain couples TRBV10-3 to TRBJ1-3; TRBD1 might be the D (5 bases). CDR1 ENHRY and CDR2 SYGVKD come from the germline V gene. V was trimmed by 11 bases and J by 2 bases, leaving 13 bases between them. The CDR3 spans 13 residues. CDR3 sequence (DNA): TGTGCCGCCGGGGGTAAAGCTGGAAACACCATATATTTT. This translates into CAAGGKAGNTIYF.

This clone was seen a handful of times. The chain links TRBV9 to TRBJ2-2; no definite D call. The V and J ends lost 4 bases and 5 bases respectively, with 15 bases between them. The CDR3 length is 15 residues. Germline V CDR1 and CDR2: SGDLS, YYNGEE. The CDR3 region is CASSFASKNTGELFF. CDR3 DNA sequence: TGTGCCAGCAGCTTTGCGTCAAAAAATACCGGGGAGCTGTTTTTT.

This clone was picked up a small number of times. The chain is built from TRBV28 and TRBJ2-1; 9 bases line up with TRBD2. The CDR3 sequence is 16 residues long. V was clipped by 4 bases and J by 0 bases; unmatched bases: 4. Germline loops: CDR1 MDHEN, CDR2 SYDVKM. The CDR3 nucleotides are TGTGCCAGCAGTTCTAGCGGGACGAGCTCCTACAATGAGCAGTTCTTC. It is translated as CASSSSGTSSYNEQFF.

This clone was seen once. The chain couples TRBV29-1 to TRBJ1-2, with D tentatively TRBD1 (5 bases). The CDR3 sequence is 13 residues long. V was clipped by 3 bases and J by 8 bases, with 16 bases between them. Germline V gene sequence: CDR1 SQVTM, CDR2 ANQGSEA. The CDR3 here is CSVDLEGICGYTF. In nucleotides, the CDR3 is TGCAGCGTTGATCTTGAGGGGATATGCGGCTACACCTTC. Supplemented by reference TRBV29-1 and TRBJ1-2, the full variable domain reads SAVISQKPSRDICQRGTSLTIQCQVDSQVTMMFWYRQQPGQSLTLIATANQGSEATYESGFVIDKFPISRPNLTFSTLTVSNMSPEDSSIYLCSVDLEGICGYTFGSGTRLTVV.

The chain carries TRBV28 and TRBJ1-1; no definite D call. In germline, CDR1 is MDHEN, CDR2 SYDVKM. Trimming pared 7 bases from V and 1 base from J, leaving 10 bases between. The CDR3 has 13 residues. The CDR3 sequence: CASIPVPNTEAFF. The CDR3 nucleotides are TGTGCCAGCATTCCAGTCCCGAACACTGAAGCTTTCTTT.

The chain links TRBV6-8 to TRBJ1-4; weak D call: TRBD1 (5 bases). This CDR3 has 14 residues. The V end lost 5 bases, the J end lost 3 bases, and 10 bases lay between the germline ends. The germline V gene encodes CDR1 MNHGY and CDR2 SAAAGT. Here the CDR3 reads CASSDGGANEKLFF. The CDR3 DNA reads TGTGCCAGCAGTGATGGGGGGGCTAATGAAAAACTGTTTTTT.

CDR3 protein: CASSAQGTGELFF. CDR3 DNA sequence: TGTGCCAGCAGCGCCCAGGGAACCGGGGAGCTGTTTTTT. The chain links TRBV9 to TRBJ2-2; D perhaps matches TRBD1 (5 bases). In germline, CDR1 is SGDLS, CDR2 YYNGEE. CDR3 length: 13 amino acids. V shed 3 bases and J shed 5 bases, with 8 bases lying between them.

This clone was seen only a few times. The chain combines TRBV18 with TRBJ2-1; maybe TRBD1 (6 bases). Germline CDR1 and CDR2: KGHSH and LQKENI. V lost 5 bases and J 10 bases, leaving 12 bases between the germline ends. The CDR3 is made up of 12 amino acids. The CDR3 region is CASSSSGTEQFF. For the CDR3, the DNA is TGTGCCAGCTCATCGTCCGGGACAGAGCAGTTCTTC.

This clone was detected a few times. This sequence joins TRBV5-1 and TRBJ2-3; D possibly uses TRBD1 or TRBD2 (5 bases each). Trimming pared 0 bases from V and 6 bases from J, leaving 17 bases between. Germline V gives CDR1 SGHRS, CDR2 YFSETQ. The CDR3 spans 16 residues. The CDR3 DNA sequence: TGCGCCAGCAGCTTGGGGGACCGGGGAACTCTGGATACGCAGTATTTT. Translated: CASSLGDRGTLDTQYF.

The chain recombines TRBV15 with TRBJ2-1; TRBD1 matches at 8 bases. The germline V gene has CDR1 LNHNV and CDR2 YYDKDF (reference sequence). The CDR3 covers 15 residues. Trimming removed 0 bases from V and 8 bases from J; junction bases left unmatched: 6. The CDR3 sequence: CATSREGQDIDEQFF. The CDR3 coding sequence is TGTGCCACCAGCAGAGAGGGACAGGACATAGATGAGCAGTTCTTC. The entire variable domain, with the rest obtained from reference TRBV15 and TRBJ2-1, is as follows: DAMVIQNPRYQVTQFGKPVTLSCSQTLNHNVMYWYQQKSSQAPKLLFHYYDKDFNNEADTPDNFQSRRPNTSFCFLDIRSPGLGDTAMYLCATSREGQDIDEQFFGPGTRLTVL.

J is TRBJ1-5 and V is TRBV25-1; D is perhaps TRBD1 (5 bases). The germline V and J ends were trimmed by 8 bases and 4 bases, with 9 bases remaining between them. The CDR3 is made up of 12 amino acids. In germline, CDR1 is MGHDK, CDR2 SYGVNS. CDR3 sequence: CASCRGNQPQHF. DNA of the CDR3: TGTGCCAGCTGTAGGGGTAATCAGCCCCAGCATTTT.

The chain joins TRBV5-1 to TRBJ2-5; D may correspond to TRBD1 or TRBD2 (6 bases each). The CDR3 loop spans 15 amino acids. CDR1 SGHRS and CDR2 YFSETQ come from the germline V gene. The V end was cut by 4 bases, the J end by 5 bases, with 18 bases between. In DNA, the CDR3 is TGCGCCAGCAGCCCGGGTGGCGGGACAAGGGAGACCCAGTACTTC. Its protein product is CASSPGGGTRETQYF.

The genes are TRBV6-8 and TRBJ2-2; weak D call: TRBD1 (5 bases). The CDR3 has 14 residues. Trimming left V 7 bases short and J 1 base short, with 10 bases between. Germline CDR1 and CDR2: MNHGY and SAAAGT. The DNA of the CDR3 is TGTGCCAGCAACGCAGGGCGGAACACCGGGGAGCTGTTTTTT. This sequence encodes CASNAGRNTGELFF.

This chain uses TRBV19 with TRBJ1-6; possible D gene TRBD1, 5 bases. V lost 9 bases and J 9 bases, leaving 24 bases between the germline ends. The CDR3 runs 16 residues. Germline V gives CDR1 LNHDA, CDR2 SQIVND (reference sequence). The CDR3, as DNA: TGTGCCAGCCAACTATACGGGAGGGATCAGGGTTCACCCCTCCACTTT. Its translation: CASQLYGRDQGSPLHF. The variable domain in full, with the rest retrieved from reference TRBV19 and TRBJ1-6, is DGGITQSPKYLFRKEGQNVTLSCEQNLNHDAMYWYRQDPGQGLRLIYYSQIVNDFQKGDIAEGYSVSREKKESFPLTVTSAQKNPTAFYLCASQLYGRDQGSPLHFGNGTRLTVT.

The chain is built from TRBV5-1 and TRBJ1-1; tentative D call: TRBD1 (5 bases). CDR3 size: 14 residues. Trimming took 4 bases from V and 1 from J, leaving 11 bases between them. Germline values: CDR1 SGHRS, CDR2 YFSETQ. The CDR3 DNA reads as TGCGCCAGCAGCGGCAGGGTCTCGAACACTGAAGCTTTCTTT. Amino acids: CASSGRVSNTEAFF.

The chain employs TRBV9 and TRBJ2-1; 11 nucleotides line up with TRBD1. After removal of 0 bases from V and 2 bases from J, the junction contained 1 base not matched to a gene. Germline lookup yields CDR1 SGDLS and CDR2 YYNGEE. The CDR3 contains 16 residues. The CDR3 nucleotides read TGTGCCAGCAGCGTAGAGGGACAGGGGGCCTACAATGAGCAGTTCTTC. It codes for CASSVEGQGAYNEQFF. Full variable domain (missing parts from reference TRBV9 and TRBJ2-1): DSGVTQTPKHLITATGQRVTLRCSPRSGDLSVYWYQQSLDQGLQFLIQYYNGEERAKGNILERFSAQQFPDLHSELNLSSLELGDSALYFCASSVEGQGAYNEQFFGPGTRLTVL.